These 28 T cell receptor beta chains were sequenced from one sample in a study of graft-versus-host responses after intestinal transplantation. Clones were sequenced by immunoSEQ multiplex PCR, and TCRdb holds only the in-frame ones, with some missing. The sample has about 40,000 clones, 91% seen once. The sequenced sample was PBMCs, obtained 300 to 320 days after intestinal transplant. These receptors came from a human patient who received an intestinal transplant, so some T cells may come from the graft donor.

The chain uses TRBV11-2 and TRBJ1-6; D uncertain. Germline V gene data show CDR1 as SGHAT and CDR2 as FQNNGV. This CDR3 region has 13 residues. Between the trimmed V and J ends, which lost 3 bases and 7 bases, there was a span of 7 bases. DNA for the CDR3: TGTGCCAGCAGCTTTCGCCCAAATTCACCCCTCCACTTT. Its protein product is CASSFRPNSPLHF.

This rearrangement joins TRBV10-3 to TRBJ2-5; D gene ambiguous. Germline values: CDR1 ENHRY, CDR2 SYGVKD. V gave up 3 bases and J gave up 2 bases, with 7 bases separating them. The CDR3 has 13 amino acids. The CDR3: CAISELSQETQYF. The CDR3 coding sequence is TGTGCCATCAGTGAATTATCGCAAGAGACCCAGTACTTC.

This chain uses TRBV6-5 with TRBJ2-7, with TRBD1 as a possible D gene (5 bases). This CDR3 spans 13 amino acids. In germline, CDR1 is MNHEY, CDR2 SVGAGI. V dropped 8 bases and J dropped 0 bases, with 11 bases sitting between them. CDR3 amino acids: CASGLGVSYEQYF. For the CDR3, the DNA is TGTGCCAGCGGTTTAGGGGTCTCCTACGAGCAGTACTTC.

The rearrangement uses TRBV5-1 and TRBJ2-1; no definite D call. Between the trimmed V and J ends, which lost 7 bases and 3 bases, there was a span of 14 bases. Germline V lookup: CDR1 SGHRS, CDR2 YFSETQ. This CDR3 comprises 14 residues. The CDR3 reads CASARTFDYNEQFF. As DNA, the CDR3 is TGCGCCAGCGCTAGAACCTTTGACTACAATGAGCAGTTCTTC.

This chain uses TRBV9 with TRBJ2-3; 10 nucleotides match TRBD2. The V gene end was trimmed by 3 bases and the J gene end by 5 bases; junction bases not matched to a gene: 12. Germline-derived CDR1 and CDR2 are SGDLS and YYNGEE. The CDR3 has 17 amino acids. The CDR3 is CASSDPAAGGQIDTQYF. CDR3 DNA: TGTGCCAGCAGCGACCCAGCAGCGGGGGGGCAGATAGATACGCAGTATTTT.

The J gene is TRBJ2-1, the V gene TRBV27; 7 positions agree with TRBD2. With 3 bases clipped from V and 2 bases from J, the junction kept 1 base outside the gene matches. Germline CDR1 MNHEY, CDR2 SMNVEV (reference sequence). The CDR3 length is 14 residues. The CDR3, as DNA: TGTGCCAGCAGTTTGGGACTAACCTACAATGAGCAGTTCTTC. It codes for CASSLGLTYNEQFF.

This chain connects TRBV5-1 to TRBJ2-7; D perhaps matches TRBD1 (6 bases). The V gene lost 2 bases and the J gene lost 3 bases, with 12 bases spanning the gap. Germline CDR1 reads SGHRS; CDR2 reads YFSETQ. The CDR3 is made up of 14 amino acids. The CDR3 sequence is CASSLQGRGYEQYF. Here the CDR3 DNA reads TGCGCCAGCAGCTTACAGGGTCGGGGCTACGAGCAGTACTTC.

V gene TRBV6-4 combines with J gene TRBJ2-7; D remains ambiguous. This CDR3 is 13 amino acids long. V lost 1 base, J lost 0 bases, and 4 bases lay in between. Germline V gene sequence: CDR1 MRHNA, CDR2 SNTAGT. CDR3: CASSDYNSYEQYF. The CDR3 DNA is TGTGCCAGCAGTGACTACAACTCCTACGAGCAGTACTTC.

The chain carries TRBV14 and TRBJ2-5; 8 bases are a match to TRBD1. There are 19 residues in the CDR3. The junction had 14 bases not matched to a gene; V was cut back by 0 bases and J by 2 bases. The germline V gene has CDR1 SGHDN and CDR2 FVKESK. Written as DNA, the CDR3 is TGTGCCAGCAGCCAAGATGCATTCACACCGACAGGGGTACAAGAGACCCAGTACTTC. It is translated as CASSQDAFTPTGVQETQYF.

The V gene is TRBV2, the J gene TRBJ2-7; TRBD1 agrees at 7 bases. V lost 3 bases, J lost 0 bases, and 2 bases stayed unmatched. CDR3 size: 14 residues. Germline CDR1 reads SNHLY; CDR2 reads FYNNEI. As DNA, the CDR3 is TGTGCCAGCAGTGAGGGACAGTTCTCCTACGAGCAGTACTTC. Encoded protein: CASSEGQFSYEQYF. The variable domain in full, completed from reference TRBV2 and TRBJ2-7, reads EPEVTQTPSHQVTQMGQEVILRCVPISNHLYFYWYRQILGQKVEFLVSFYNNEISEKSEIFDDQFSVERPDGSNFTLKIRSTKLEDSAMYFCASSEGQFSYEQYFGPGTRLTVT.

The chain combines TRBV21-1 with TRBJ2-2. TRBV21-1 is given as a pseudogene. The CDR3 covers 16 residues. Written as DNA, the CDR3 is TGTGCCAGCAGCCCCACTCCGGGCTTAGGAACCGGGGAGCTGTTTTTT. Its translation: CASSPTPGLGTGELFF.

The chain has TRBV11-3 and TRBJ1-5, with D unclear. The CDR3 loop spans 16 amino acids. The germline V gene has CDR1 SGHNT and CDR2 YENEEA. Trimming left V 3 bases short and J 3 bases short, with 15 bases between. The CDR3, as DNA: TGTGCCAGCAGCTTCTATCGGGTACCCATCAATCAGCCCCAGCATTTT. It is translated as CASSFYRVPINQPQHF.

This clone has more than one count but fewer than ten. The chain uses TRBV6-9 and TRBJ2-7; 8 nucleotides agree with TRBD1. The CDR3 has 14 residues. Unmatched junction bases numbered 11, after V lost 8 bases and J lost 5 bases. Germline values: CDR1 MNHGY, CDR2 SVAAGI. CDR3 coding DNA: TGTGCCAGCTTAGAGGGACAGGTCTTCAACGAGCAGTACTTC. Translating gives CASLEGQVFNEQYF.

This clone has a single count. V is TRBV4-2 and J is TRBJ2-7; 8 bases map to TRBD2. Germline CDR1 LGHNA, CDR2 YNFKEQ. Trimming removed 0 bases from V and 1 base from J; junction bases left unmatched: 2. The CDR3 sequence is 15 residues long. In DNA form, the CDR3 reads TGTGCCAGCAGCCAAGAGGCTAGCGGGTCCTACGAGCAGTACTTC. Its translation is CASSQEASGSYEQYF.

This clone was detected a few times. The chain combines TRBV28 with TRBJ1-2; TRBD1 aligns across 7 bases. CDR1 and CDR2 from the germline V gene are MDHEN and SYDVKM. Losses at the gene ends were 6 bases for V and 4 bases for J; bases not matched to a gene: 5. The CDR3 consists of 13 residues. This CDR3 is CASRITGVYGYTF. The CDR3 nucleotides read TGTGCCAGCAGGATAACAGGGGTCTATGGCTACACCTTC.

For this clone: A junction boundary mismatches the germline segment, possibly from a read error. This chain uses TRBV7-7 with TRBJ2-7; 10 bases fit TRBD1. CDR1 SSHAT and CDR2 FNYEAQ come from the germline V gene (reference sequence). CDR3 length equals 13 residues. The CDR3 coding sequence is TGTGCTAGCAGCCGGGACAGGGGCTACGAGCAGTACTTC. It encodes CASSRDRGYEQYF.

The chain links TRBV30 to TRBJ1-5; D not resolved. Between the trimmed V and J ends, which lost 4 bases and 4 bases, there was a span of 11 bases. Per germline, CDR1 GTSNPN and CDR2 SVGIG (reference sequence). The CDR3 runs 13 residues. DNA of the CDR3: TGTGCCTGGAACGCTGGGATGAATCAGCCCCAGCATTTT. Encoded protein: CAWNAGMNQPQHF. The full variable domain, with the rest looked up from reference TRBV30 and TRBJ1-5, is SQTIHQWPATLVQPVGSPLSLECTVEGTSNPNLYWYRQAAGRGLQLLFYSVGIGQISSEVPQNLSASRPQDRQFILSSKKLLLSDSGFYLCAWNAGMNQPQHFGDGTRLSIL.

The chain uses TRBV4-2 and TRBJ2-7; the match to TRBD2 covers 7 bases. This CDR3 contains 16 residues. The V segment lost 0 bases and the J segment 4 bases; nucleotides outside the gene matches: 9. Germline V gene sequence: CDR1 LGHNA, CDR2 YNFKEQ. CDR3 in amino acids: CASSQERGLGSYEQYF. CDR3 DNA sequence: TGTGCCAGCAGCCAAGAACGCGGACTAGGGTCTTACGAGCAGTACTTC.

The rearrangement links TRBV4-1 to TRBJ2-5; 8 bases map to TRBD2. Looked up from germline, CDR1 is MGHRA and CDR2 is YSYEKL. The CDR3 sequence is 16 residues long. V trimming: 4 bases; J trimming: 3 bases; junction bases outside the gene matches: 10. DNA of the CDR3: TGCGCCAGCAGCCCCAGGAGGGTAGCGGGAAAAGAGACCCAGTACTTC. Translation gives CASSPRRVAGKETQYF.

V is TRBV28 and J is TRBJ2-5, with TRBD1 as a possible D gene (5 bases). The J call may be incorrect, as the DNA end agrees better with TRBJ2-7. CDR3 length: 17 amino acids. CDR1 is MDHEN, CDR2 SYDVKM, per germline. The CDR3: CASSPRLTGPSSYEQYF. As DNA, the CDR3 is TGTGCCAGCAGTCCGCGACTCACAGGCCCCAGCTCCTACGAGCAGTACTTC.

The chain is built from TRBV6-5 and TRBJ2-1; 8 bases map to TRBD2. CDR3 length: 15 amino acids. V trimming: 6 bases; J trimming: 0 bases; junction bases outside the gene matches: 4. In germline, CDR1 is MNHEY, CDR2 SVGAGI. CDR3 coding DNA: TGTGCCAGCAGCCAAGCGGGGGCCTCCTACAATGAGCAGTTCTTC. It codes for CASSQAGASYNEQFF.

The V and J genes are TRBV9 and TRBJ2-2; D is ambiguous. There are 15 residues in the CDR3. V was cut by 2 bases and J by 4 bases, with 12 bases left in between. Germline V gene data show CDR1 as SGDLS and CDR2 as YYNGEE. This CDR3 reads CASSVGSGVTGELFF. The CDR3 DNA reads as TGTGCCAGCAGCGTCGGCTCCGGTGTCACCGGGGAGCTGTTTTTT.

The V and J genes are TRBV6-5 and TRBJ2-2, with D uncertain. Trimming cost V 4 bases and J 7 bases, with 16 bases left between them. The CDR3 loop spans 15 amino acids. CDR1 MNHEY and CDR2 SVGAGI come from the germline V gene. CDR3 DNA: TGTGCCAGCAGTTCTAACCCCCATTCCATCGGGGAGCTGTTTTTT. This sequence encodes CASSSNPHSIGELFF.

This chain joins TRBV4-2 and TRBJ2-7; 8 bases are a match to TRBD1. CDR3 size: 15 residues. J was trimmed by 3 bases and V by 3 bases; bases with no gene match: 7. In germline, CDR1 is LGHNA, CDR2 YNFKEQ. CDR3 protein: CASSHDNRGFYEQYF. The CDR3 nucleotides read TGTGCCAGCAGCCACGATAACAGGGGGTTCTACGAGCAGTACTTC.

The sample holds one count of this clone. The gene calls are TRBV15 and TRBJ2-1; D possibly corresponds to TRBD2 (5 bases). Trimming cost V 1 base and J 7 bases, with 17 bases left between them. This CDR3 has 16 residues. CDR1 is LNHNV, CDR2 YYDKDF, per germline (reference sequence). The CDR3 region has the DNA TGTGCCACCAGCAGAGGTTGGCGGGCGGAGTGGAATGAGCAGTTCTTC. Its translation is CATSRGWRAEWNEQFF.

V usage is TRBV4-2 and J usage is TRBJ2-1; 7 nucleotides line up with TRBD1. The CDR3 spans 16 residues. Trimming took 4 bases from V and 1 from J; bases not matched to a gene: 7. Germline loops: CDR1 LGHNA, CDR2 YNFKEQ. The CDR3 DNA sequence: TGTGCCAGCAGCCCATCCGGGACAGCATCCTACAATGAGCAGTTCTTC. It specifies CASSPSGTASYNEQFF.

The chain combines TRBV7-6 with TRBJ2-3; 7 nucleotides line up with TRBD2. The CDR3 length is 15 residues. CDR1 SGHVS and CDR2 FNYEAQ come from the germline V gene. The junction had 3 bases not matched to a gene; V was cut back by 1 base and J by 2 bases. The CDR3 reads CASSLESGVTDTQYF. The CDR3 DNA reads TGTGCCAGCAGCTTAGAGAGCGGGGTCACAGATACGCAGTATTTT.

The chain joins TRBV5-8 to TRBJ2-1, with 8 bases matching TRBD2. The CDR3 loop spans 17 amino acids. Germline CDR1 SGHTS, CDR2 YDEGEE. J was trimmed by 7 bases and V by 4 bases; bases with no gene match: 16. The CDR3, as DNA: TGTGCCAGCAGCCCAAACTCCGGGACTAGGATTCGGAATGAGCAGTTCTTC. Its protein product is CASSPNSGTRIRNEQFF.